A selection of T cell receptor beta chains follows, all from one sample in a study of cytomegalovirus exposure and HLA in healthy donors. Assay used: immunoSEQ multiplex PCR; TCRdb lists only in-frame clones, some missing. The repertoire holds around 40,000 clones, with 60% to 70% as singletons. The sequenced sample consisted of PBMCs. The receptors originated from a man aged 40-49 years in good health and CMV-seronegative. Both conserved end residues are part of each CDR3. The D gene is left open where the match is weak. Expanded clones are given a class, and other clones once, few, many or no size at all.

CDR3nt | CDR3aa | v_gene | abundance | d_gene | j_gene
TGTGCCTGGAGTGGGGGCCCGAGAGGCTACACCTTC | CAWSGGPRGYTF | TRBV30 | . | . | TRBJ1-2
TGTGCCAGTAACAGGGGGCAGGAGACCCAGTACTTC | CASNRGQETQYF | TRBV6-1 | . | TRBD1 | TRBJ2-5
TGTGCCAGCCGACAGGGAATTACCAACTATGGCTACACCTTC | CASRQGITNYGYTF | TRBV27 | . | TRBD1 | TRBJ1-2
TGTGCCAGCCGGAGACAGGGCGGGGCCTACGAGCAGTACTTC | CASRRQGGAYEQYF | TRBV6-5 | . | . | TRBJ2-7
TGTGCTAGTGGTTTGGTGCTAACCGGGACAAGGGTTCAGGGGTCCTATAATTCACCCCTCCACTTT | CASGLVLTGTRVQGSYNSPLHF | TRBV12-5 | once | . | TRBJ1-6
TGTGCCAGCAGCCTCGTCCCGGGACAGGGGACAGATACGCAGTATTTT | CASSLVPGQGTDTQYF | TRBV5-4 | few | TRBD1 | TRBJ2-3
TGTGCCAGCAGCCCTCGGTCGGGAGGGAACACTGAAGCTTTCTTT | CASSPRSGGNTEAFF | TRBV14 | . | . | TRBJ1-1
TGTGCCTGGGCGTTTGGACCGGGACAGGGGGCTCCCCATCCCTACGAGCAGTACTTC | CAWAFGPGQGAPHPYEQYF | TRBV30 | . | TRBD1 | TRBJ2-7
TGTGCCAGCAGTGAAGATGGGCTGATAAGTTATGGGCCAGCCTCCCGGAAGGTCGACGAGCAGTACTTC | CASSEDGLISYGPASRKVDEQYF | TRBV2 | once | . | TRBJ2-7
TGCGCCAGCAGCCAAGGTACAGGTACCGTCTACGAGCAGTACTTC | CASSQGTGTVYEQYF | TRBV4-1 | . | . | TRBJ2-7
TGTGCCAGCAGCATTGGGGAGACTGAAGCTTTCTTT | CASSIGETEAFF | TRBV13 | . | . | TRBJ1-1
TGTGCCAGTAGTATAGACAGGGGCCGGGCTGAAGCTTTCTTT | CASSIDRGRAEAFF | TRBV19 | . | . | TRBJ1-1